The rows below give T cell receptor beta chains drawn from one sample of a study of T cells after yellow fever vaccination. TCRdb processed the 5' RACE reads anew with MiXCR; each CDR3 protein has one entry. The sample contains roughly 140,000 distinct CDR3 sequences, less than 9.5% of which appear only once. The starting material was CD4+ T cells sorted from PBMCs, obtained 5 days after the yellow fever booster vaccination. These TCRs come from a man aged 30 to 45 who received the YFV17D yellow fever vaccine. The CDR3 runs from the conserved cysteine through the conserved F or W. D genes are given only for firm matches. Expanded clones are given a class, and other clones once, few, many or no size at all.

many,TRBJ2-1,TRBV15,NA,TGTGCCACCAGCGCCCGCCGGCCCCGCTCCTACAATGAGCAGTTCTTC,CATSARRPRSYNEQFF
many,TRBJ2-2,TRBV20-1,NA,TGCAGTGCCCGGACTATCGCGAACACCGGGGAGCTGTTTTTT,CSARTIANTGELFF
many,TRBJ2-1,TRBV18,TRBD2,TGTGCCAGCTCACCGCAGACCGGGACTAGCGGGAAGAATGAGCAGTTCTTC,CASSPQTGTSGKNEQFF
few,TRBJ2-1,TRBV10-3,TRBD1,TGTGCCATCGCTCTCGGGACAGGGTCCTACAATGAGCAGTTCTTC,CAIALGTGSYNEQFF
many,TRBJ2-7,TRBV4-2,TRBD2,TGTGCCAGCAGCCAAGTGGCTAGCGGGAGGATGGACGAGCAGTACTTC,CASSQVASGRMDEQYF
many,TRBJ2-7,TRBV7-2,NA,TGTGCCAGCAGCTTAATCGCGGTAACCTACGAGCAGTACTTC,CASSLIAVTYEQYF
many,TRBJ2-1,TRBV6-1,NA,TGTGCCAGCAACTTGGGCAGGGTTAGCGCCAATGAGCAGTTCTTC,CASNLGRVSANEQFF
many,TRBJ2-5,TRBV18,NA,TGTGCCAGCTCACCCTCAGGGCTCGGAGAGACCCAGTACTTC,CASSPSGLGETQYF
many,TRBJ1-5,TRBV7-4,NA,TGTGCCAACCCCAGGAGCAATCAGCCCCAGCATTTT,CANPRSNQPQHF
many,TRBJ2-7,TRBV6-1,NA,TGTGCCAGCGGAGGACAATTAATGCCGCAGTACTTC,CASGGQLMPQYF
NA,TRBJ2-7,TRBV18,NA,TGTGCCAGCTCACTGCCTCCCCCCCAGAACGAGCAGTACTTC,CASSLPPPQNEQYF
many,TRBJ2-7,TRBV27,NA,TGTGCCAGCAGAATCGATGGACAGCGGCTCGAGCAGTACTTC,CASRIDGQRLEQYF
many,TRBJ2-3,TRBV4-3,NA,TGCGCCAGCAGCAAAGGGGGGACTATCACAGATACGCAGTATTTT,CASSKGGTITDTQYF
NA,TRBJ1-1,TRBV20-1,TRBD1,TGCAGTGCTAGAGGGGACAGGAACACTGAAGCTTTCTTT,CSARGDRNTEAFF
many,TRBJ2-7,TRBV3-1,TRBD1,TGTGCCAGCAGCCAAAGGGGGCCCGTCTACGAGCAGTACTTC,CASSQRGPVYEQYF
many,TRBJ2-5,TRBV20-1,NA,TGCAGTGCTAGAGGAGACTCGGAGGGACGGGAGACCCAGTACTTC,CSARGDSEGRETQYF
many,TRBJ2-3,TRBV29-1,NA,TGCAGCGCCACAGGTGAATTTGGCACAGATACGCAGTATTTT,CSATGEFGTDTQYF
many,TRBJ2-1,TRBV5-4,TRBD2,TGTGCCAGCAGCCAGACTAGCGGGACCCACAATGAGCAGTTCTTC,CASSQTSGTHNEQFF
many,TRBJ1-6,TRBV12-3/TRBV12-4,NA,TGTGCCAGCAGCTACGGAGACTATAATTCACCCCTCCACTTT,CASSYGDYNSPLHF
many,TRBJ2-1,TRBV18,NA,TGTGCCAGCTCACCACCGATACAGCATGAGCAGTTCTTC,CASSPPIQHEQFF
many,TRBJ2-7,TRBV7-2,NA,TGTGCCAGCAGCTTACCTCGCACCTACGAGCAGTACTTC,CASSLPRTYEQYF
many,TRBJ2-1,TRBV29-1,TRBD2,TGCAGCGTTCTACTAGCGGTTACGGACAATGAGCAGTTCTTC,CSVLLAVTDNEQFF
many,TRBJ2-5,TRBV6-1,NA,TGTGCCAGCAGTGTGTTTAGGAAAGAGACCCAGTACTTC,CASSVFRKETQYF
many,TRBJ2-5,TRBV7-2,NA,TGTGCCAGCAGCTTAGCGGGTAGCGGAACAAAAGAGACCCAGTACTTC,CASSLAGSGTKETQYF
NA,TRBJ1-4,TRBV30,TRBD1,TGTGCCTGGAGTCACGGGACAGTAGCTAATGAAAAACTGTTTTTT,CAWSHGTVANEKLFF
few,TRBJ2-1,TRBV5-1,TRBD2,TGCGCCAGCAGCTTGGGCGGGGGGGTCAACGAGCAGTTCTTC,CASSLGGGVNEQFF
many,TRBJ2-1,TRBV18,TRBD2,TGTGCCAGCTCACCAGGTGGGAGGGCCAAAGTTGAGCAGTTCTTC,CASSPGGRAKVEQFF
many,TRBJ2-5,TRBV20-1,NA,TGCAGTGTAGGGTCGGAGACCCAGTACTTC,CSVGSETQYF
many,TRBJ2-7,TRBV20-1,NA,TGCAGTGCCAGCCCGGCAGCCACCTATATCTACGAGCAGTACTTC,CSASPAATYIYEQYF
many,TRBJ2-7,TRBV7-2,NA,TGTGCCAGCAGCCCCAGTGGTGGGGCCTACGAGCAGTACTTC,CASSPSGGAYEQYF
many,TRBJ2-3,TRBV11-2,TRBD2,TGTGCCAGCAGCCGAGGACTAGACCGAACAGATACGCAGTATTTT,CASSRGLDRTDTQYF
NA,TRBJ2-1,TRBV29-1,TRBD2,TGCAGCGCCACTAGCGGGAGGAATGAGCAGTTCTTC,CSATSGRNEQFF
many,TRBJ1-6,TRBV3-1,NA,TGTGCCAGCAGCCAAAGAGCCTCACCCCTCCACTTT,CASSQRASPLHF
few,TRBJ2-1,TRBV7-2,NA,TGTGCCAGCAGCCCGACTCGGGATCCTTATTTAGGCGGGCAGTTCTTC,CASSPTRDPYLGGQFF
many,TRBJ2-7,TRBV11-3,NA,TGTGCCAGCAGCGTTACAGGGACATACGAGCAGTACTTC,CASSVTGTYEQYF
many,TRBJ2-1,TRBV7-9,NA,TGTGCCAGCAGCCCGGTGGGTGAGCAGTTCTTC,CASSPVGEQFF
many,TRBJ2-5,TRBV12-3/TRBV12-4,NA,TGTGCCAGCACCGACCGGGGACTTCTCCAAGAGACCCAGTACTTC,CASTDRGLLQETQYF